A selection of T cell receptor beta chains follows, all from one sample in a study of shared clonotypes between healthy human individuals. This table comes from immunoSEQ multiplex PCR, and its TCRdb copy is limited to in-frame clones, with some not included. The table includes about 680,000 clones, about 80% detected once. The specimen was memory CD4+ T cells sorted from blood. These receptors came from a woman aged 25 to 45 in good health. CDR3s include the opening cysteine and the closing phenylalanine or tryptophan. A clone size is listed for some rows: how often the clone was seen (once, few, many), or a class if it is expanded.

V: TRBV6-4; J: TRBJ2-7; size: once; CDR3: CASSDSWKQYF
V: TRBV28; J: TRBJ2-1; size: NA; CDR3: CASSLPVGYVEQFF
V: TRBV20-1; J: TRBJ2-1; size: NA; CDR3: CSAHHNEQFF
V: TRBV7-9; J: TRBJ2-7; size: NA; CDR3: CASSARSGNIYEQYF
V: TRBV2; J: TRBJ2-6; size: NA; CDR3: CASKRETAGANVLTF
V: TRBV4-1; J: TRBJ2-7; size: NA; CDR3: CASSQEERFKQYF
V: TRBV2; J: TRBJ2-3; size: NA; CDR3: CASSALAGAPDTQYF
V: TRBV29-1; J: TRBJ2-3; size: NA; CDR3: CSVGSLAGVKDTQYF
V: TRBV5-1; J: TRBJ2-1; size: NA; CDR3: CASSPEPGTSGYNEQFF
V: TRBV14; J: TRBJ2-4; size: once; CDR3: CASSQQGLADAKNIQYF
V: TRBV7-2; J: TRBJ2-2; size: NA; CDR3: CASSRYTSGRRTGELFF
V: TRBV2; J: TRBJ1-2; size: NA; CDR3: CASSGGQGEGGYTF
V: TRBV28; J: TRBJ2-7; size: NA; CDR3: CASSLSFYEQYF
V: TRBV6-5; J: TRBJ2-5; size: once; CDR3: CASSRSGQETQYF
V: TRBV2; J: TRBJ2-4; size: NA; CDR3: CASQPGQGTIQYF
V: TRBV28; J: TRBJ2-7; size: NA; CDR3: CASSLPLAGPYEQYF
V: TRBV5-1; J: TRBJ2-2; size: NA; CDR3: CASSLDSGRLNTGELFF
V: TRBV2; J: TRBJ2-2; size: NA; CDR3: CASRVVGELFF
V: TRBV6-9; J: TRBJ2-7; size: NA; CDR3: CASSRNGTGIFEQYF
V: TRBV5-1; J: TRBJ2-1; size: NA; CDR3: CASSWSGTRLYNEQFF
V: TRBV6-1; J: TRBJ2-5; size: NA; CDR3: CASSDNRETQYF
V: TRBV28; J: TRBJ1-5; size: NA; CDR3: CASSLHVHGPQHF
V: TRBV12-1; J: TRBJ2-3; size: NA; CDR3: CASSFNGVADTQYF
V: TRBV5-1; J: TRBJ2-7; size: NA; CDR3: CASSLDGPTLAEQYF
V: TRBV13; J: TRBJ2-1; size: NA; CDR3: CASSLGKWEQFF